This TCR beta chain was profiled in a study of blood T cells in healthy people across ages. Study-wide background: Capturing about one barcoded beta molecule per two T cells was achieved by template switching.

Study observations and caveats: Without sorted subsets, naive and antigen-experienced compartments could not be conclusively compared. A strong correlation was seen between TCR beta diversity and naive T cell percentage.

V gave up 2 bases and J gave up 0 bases, with 12 bases separating them. Germline CDR1 and CDR2: SGHDT and YYEEEE. This CDR3 region has 17 residues. PCR was performed a second time for roughly 7 to 11 cycles using a sample-barcoded 5' primer and a J-beta primer mix. A single record per CDR3 protein comes from TCRdb applying MiXCR to the 5' RACE reads. The table records roughly 700,000 distinct CDR3 sequences, over 45% of them present only once. The sample holds a few counts of this clonotype. Its cognate antigen is unknown. Sequenced material: blood. This TCR derives from a woman between 55 and 75 years old in good health. The chain couples TRBV5-6 to TRBJ2-6; possible D gene TRBD1, 6 bases. The CDR3 reads CASSLPGVGSGANVLTF. In DNA, the CDR3 is TGTGCCAGCAGCTTACCAGGGGTAGGCTCTGGGGCCAACGTCCTGACTTTC. The complete variable domain, with remaining parts taken from reference TRBV5-6 and TRBJ2-6, reads DAGVTQSPTHLIKTRGQQVTLRCSPKSGHDTVSWYQQALGQGPQFIFQYYEEEERQRGNFPDRFSGHQFPNYSSELNVNALLLGDSALYLCASSLPGVGSGANVLTFGAGSRLTVL.